The rows below give T cell receptor beta chains drawn from one sample of a study of shared clonotypes between healthy human individuals. Sequencing used immunoSEQ multiplex PCR; TCRdb keeps in-frame clones, though not all of them. The profile shows about 470,000 clones, roughly 80% of them singletons. The sequenced sample was PBMCs. The receptors come from a woman in her thirties or forties in good health. Some clones in this sample may be carry-over from other donors' samples. The CDR3 runs from the conserved cysteine through the conserved F or W. A D gene is named only where the DNA matches it firmly. Size is stated for part of the rows, as once, few or many counts, or as a class when the clone is expanded.

CDR3aa	CDR3nt	d_gene	v_gene	j_gene	abundance
CASSELDFSGANVLTF	TGTGCCAGCAGTGAATTGGACTTCTCTGGGGCCAACGTCCTGACTTTC	-	TRBV6-4	TRBJ2-6	many
CASSFTRFSGSYNEQFF	TGTGCCAGCAGCTTTACGCGTTTTAGCGGGTCCTACAATGAGCAGTTCTTC	TRBD2	TRBV5-4	TRBJ2-1	few
CASILMIGSTDTQYF	TGTGCCAGCATCCTTATGATCGGTAGCACAGATACGCAGTATTTT	-	TRBV11-2	TRBJ2-3	-
CASSLGGRNEQYF	TGTGCCAGCAGCTTGGGGGGAAGGAACGAGCAGTACTTC	-	TRBV5-4	TRBJ2-7	-
CASSPSPNREQFF	TGTGCCAGCTCACCAAGTCCGAACAGGGAGCAGTTCTTC	-	TRBV18	TRBJ2-1	-
CASSPGLAGVTGELFF	TGTGCCAGCAGCCCCGGACTAGCGGGGGTCACCGGGGAGCTGTTTTTT	TRBD2	TRBV7-6	TRBJ2-2	-
CASSQHAQPQHF	TGCGCCAGCAGTCAACATGCTCAGCCCCAGCATTTT	-	TRBV23-1	TRBJ1-5	-
CAWSGRGLYGYTF	TGTGCCTGGTCCGGTCGGGGTCTCTATGGCTACACCTTC	-	TRBV30	TRBJ1-2	-
CASSLAQYSSGELFF	TGTGCCAGCAGCTTAGCGCAGTATAGTAGCGGGGAGCTGTTTTTT	-	TRBV7-8	TRBJ2-2	-
CASSRDSTDTQYF	TGTGCCAGCAGTAGGGACTCCACAGATACGCAGTATTTT	-	TRBV2	TRBJ2-3	once
CASSQDHLAARSGNTIYF	TGCGCCAGCAGCCAAGATCACCTTGCCGCCCGCTCTGGAAACACCATATATTTT	-	TRBV4-3	TRBJ1-3	-
CASSGTSGYNEQFF	TGTGCCAGCAGCGGGACTAGCGGCTACAATGAGCAGTTCTTC	TRBD2	TRBV2	TRBJ2-1	-